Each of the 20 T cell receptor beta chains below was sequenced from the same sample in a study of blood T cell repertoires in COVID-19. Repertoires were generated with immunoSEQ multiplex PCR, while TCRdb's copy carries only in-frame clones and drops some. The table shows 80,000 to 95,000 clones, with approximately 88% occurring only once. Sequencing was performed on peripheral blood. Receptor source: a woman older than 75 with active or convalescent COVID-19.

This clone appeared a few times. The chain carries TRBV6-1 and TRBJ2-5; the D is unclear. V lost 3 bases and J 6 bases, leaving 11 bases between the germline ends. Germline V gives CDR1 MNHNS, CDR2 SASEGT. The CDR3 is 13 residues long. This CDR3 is CASSDQAPQTQYF. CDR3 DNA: TGTGCCAGCAGTGACCAGGCACCCCAGACCCAGTACTTC.

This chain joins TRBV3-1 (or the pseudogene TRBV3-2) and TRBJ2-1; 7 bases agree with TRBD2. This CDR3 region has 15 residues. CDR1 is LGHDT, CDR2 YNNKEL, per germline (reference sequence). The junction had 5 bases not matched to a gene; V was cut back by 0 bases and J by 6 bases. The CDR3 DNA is TGTGCCAGCAGCCAAGACTGGGGGGAGGGCAATGAGCAGTTCTTC. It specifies CASSQDWGEGNEQFF.

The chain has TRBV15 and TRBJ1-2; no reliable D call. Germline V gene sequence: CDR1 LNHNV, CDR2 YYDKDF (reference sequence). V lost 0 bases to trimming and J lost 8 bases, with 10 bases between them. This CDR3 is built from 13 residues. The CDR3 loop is CATSRDAGGGYTF. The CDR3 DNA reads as TGTGCCACCAGCAGAGATGCGGGAGGGGGCTACACCTTC.

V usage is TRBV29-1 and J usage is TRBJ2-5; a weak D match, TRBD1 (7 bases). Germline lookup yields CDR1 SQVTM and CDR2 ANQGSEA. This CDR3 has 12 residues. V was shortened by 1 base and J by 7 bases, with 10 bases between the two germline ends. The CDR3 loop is CSVEGQGGTQYF. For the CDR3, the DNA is TGCAGCGTTGAAGGACAGGGAGGGACCCAGTACTTC.

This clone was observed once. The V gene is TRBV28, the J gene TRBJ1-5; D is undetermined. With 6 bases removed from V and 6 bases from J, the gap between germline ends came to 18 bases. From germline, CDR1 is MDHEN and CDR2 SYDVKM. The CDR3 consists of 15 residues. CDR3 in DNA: TGTGCCAGCAGAGATACTTGGGTAGCAAGTCAGCCCCAGCATTTT. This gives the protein CASRDTWVASQPQHF. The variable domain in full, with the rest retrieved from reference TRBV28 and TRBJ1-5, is DVKVTQSSRYLVKRTGEKVFLECVQDMDHENMFWYRQDPGLGLRLIYFSYDVKMKEKGDIPEGYSVSREKKERFSLILESASTNQTSMYLCASRDTWVASQPQHFGDGTRLSIL.

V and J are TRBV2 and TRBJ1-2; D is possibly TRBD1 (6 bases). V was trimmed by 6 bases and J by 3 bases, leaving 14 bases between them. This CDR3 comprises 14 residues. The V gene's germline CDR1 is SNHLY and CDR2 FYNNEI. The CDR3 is CASREVTGDYGYTF. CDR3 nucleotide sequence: TGTGCCAGCAGAGAGGTGACAGGCGACTATGGCTACACCTTC.

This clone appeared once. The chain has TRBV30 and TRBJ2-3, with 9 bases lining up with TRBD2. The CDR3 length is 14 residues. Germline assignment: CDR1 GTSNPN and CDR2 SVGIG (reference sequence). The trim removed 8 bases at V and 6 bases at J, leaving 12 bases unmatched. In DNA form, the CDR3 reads TGTGCCAGCGAAGGGCGGGAGGGAACCGATACGCAGTATTTT. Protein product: CASEGREGTDTQYF.

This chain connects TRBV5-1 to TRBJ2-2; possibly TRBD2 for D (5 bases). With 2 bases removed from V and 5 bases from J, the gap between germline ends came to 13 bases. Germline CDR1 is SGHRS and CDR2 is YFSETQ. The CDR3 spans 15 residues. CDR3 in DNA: TGCGCCAGCAGCTTCGGCGGGCCGGGGACCGGGGAGCTGTTTTTT. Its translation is CASSFGGPGTGELFF.

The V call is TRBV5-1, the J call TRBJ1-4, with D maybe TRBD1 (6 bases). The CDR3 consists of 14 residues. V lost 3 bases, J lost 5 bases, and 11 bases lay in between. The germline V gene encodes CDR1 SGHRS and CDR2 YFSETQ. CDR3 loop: CASSSGQGNEKLFF. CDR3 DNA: TGCGCCAGCAGCTCGGGGCAGGGGAATGAAAAACTGTTTTTT. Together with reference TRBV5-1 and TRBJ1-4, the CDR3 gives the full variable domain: KAGVTQTPRYLIKTRGQQVTLSCSPISGHRSVSWYQQTPGQGLQFLFEYFSETQRNKGNFPGRFSGRQFSNSRSEMNVSTLELGDSALYLCASSSGQGNEKLFFGSGTQLSVL.

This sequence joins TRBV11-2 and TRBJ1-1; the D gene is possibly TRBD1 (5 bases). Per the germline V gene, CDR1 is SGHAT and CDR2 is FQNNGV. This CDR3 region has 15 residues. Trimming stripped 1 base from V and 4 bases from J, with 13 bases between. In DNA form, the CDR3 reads TGTGCCAGCAGCTTAGTTCATGGGGGAGGCACTGAAGCTTTCTTT. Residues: CASSLVHGGGTEAFF.

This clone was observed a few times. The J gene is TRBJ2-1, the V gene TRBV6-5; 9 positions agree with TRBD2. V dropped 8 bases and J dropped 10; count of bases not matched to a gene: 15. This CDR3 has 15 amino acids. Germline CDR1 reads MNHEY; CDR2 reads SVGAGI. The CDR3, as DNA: TGTGCCAGCCAATCCGGGACTAGCTTCGTGGTAGAGCAGTTCTTC. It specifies CASQSGTSFVVEQFF.

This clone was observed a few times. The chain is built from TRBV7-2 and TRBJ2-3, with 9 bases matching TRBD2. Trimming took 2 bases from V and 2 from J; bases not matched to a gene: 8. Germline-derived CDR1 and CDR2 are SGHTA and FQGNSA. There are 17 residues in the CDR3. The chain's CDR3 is CASSLRRLADLTDTQYF. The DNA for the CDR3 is TGTGCCAGCAGCTTACGTCGACTAGCGGATCTCACAGATACGCAGTATTTT.

This CDR3 reads CASSFEGTTNEKLFF. CDR3 coding DNA: TGTGCCAGCAGCTTTGAGGGAACAACTAATGAAAAACTGTTTTTT. V gene TRBV7-6 combines with J gene TRBJ1-4, with D unclear. The CDR3 has 15 amino acids. V lost 3 bases, J lost 0 bases, and 8 bases lay in between. Germline CDR1 reads SGHVS; CDR2 reads FNYEAQ.

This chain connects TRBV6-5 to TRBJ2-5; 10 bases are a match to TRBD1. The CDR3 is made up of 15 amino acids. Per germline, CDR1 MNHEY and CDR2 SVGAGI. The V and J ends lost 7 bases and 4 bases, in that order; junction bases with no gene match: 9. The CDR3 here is CASTLDRGRTETQYF. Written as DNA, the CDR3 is TGTGCCAGCACCTTAGACAGGGGGCGCACAGAGACCCAGTACTTC.

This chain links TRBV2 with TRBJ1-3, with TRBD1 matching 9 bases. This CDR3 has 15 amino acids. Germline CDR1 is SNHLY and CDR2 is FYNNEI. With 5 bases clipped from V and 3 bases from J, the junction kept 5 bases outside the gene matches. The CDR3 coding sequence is TGTGCCAGCAGTAATACAGGGGGCATTGGAAACACCATATATTTT. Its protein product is CASSNTGGIGNTIYF.

As DNA, the CDR3 is TGTGCCAGCAGTTTCTTGGGACAGCTTCATCAGCCCCAGCATTTT. It translates to CASSFLGQLHQPQHF. The V and J genes are TRBV28 and TRBJ1-5; TRBD1 matches at 7 bases. The CDR3 extends over 15 amino acids. V dropped 3 bases and J dropped 5; count of bases not matched to a gene: 7. Germline V lookup: CDR1 MDHEN, CDR2 SYDVKM. Combining the CDR3 with reference TRBV28 and TRBJ1-5 gives the whole variable domain DVKVTQSSRYLVKRTGEKVFLECVQDMDHENMFWYRQDPGLGLRLIYFSYDVKMKEKGDIPEGYSVSREKKERFSLILESASTNQTSMYLCASSFLGQLHQPQHFGDGTRLSIL.

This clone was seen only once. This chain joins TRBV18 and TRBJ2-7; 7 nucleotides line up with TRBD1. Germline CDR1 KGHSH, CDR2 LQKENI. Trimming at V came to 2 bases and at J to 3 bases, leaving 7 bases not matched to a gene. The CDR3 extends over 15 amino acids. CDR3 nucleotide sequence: TGTGCCAGCTCACCAGGGACAGCAGACCACTACGAGCAGTACTTC. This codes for CASSPGTADHYEQYF.

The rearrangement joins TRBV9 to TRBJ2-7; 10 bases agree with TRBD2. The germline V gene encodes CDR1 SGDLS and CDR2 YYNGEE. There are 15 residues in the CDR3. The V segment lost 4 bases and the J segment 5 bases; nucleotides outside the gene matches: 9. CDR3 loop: CASSPEIAGGHEQYF. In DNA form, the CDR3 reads TGTGCCAGCAGCCCCGAGATAGCGGGAGGTCACGAGCAGTACTTC.

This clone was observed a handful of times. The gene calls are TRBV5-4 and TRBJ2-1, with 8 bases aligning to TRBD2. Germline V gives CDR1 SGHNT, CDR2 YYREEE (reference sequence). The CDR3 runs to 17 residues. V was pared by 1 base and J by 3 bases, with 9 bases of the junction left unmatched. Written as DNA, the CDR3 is TGTGCCAGCAGCTTGAAGTGGACTAGCCGAAACTACAATGAGCAGTTCTTC. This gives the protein CASSLKWTSRNYNEQFF. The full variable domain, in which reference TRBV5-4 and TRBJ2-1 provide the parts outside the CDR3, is ETGVTQSPTHLIKTRGQQVTLRCSSQSGHNTVSWYQQALGQGPQFIFQYYREEENGRGNFPPRFSGLQFPNYSSELNVNALELDDSALYLCASSLKWTSRNYNEQFFGPGTRLTVL.

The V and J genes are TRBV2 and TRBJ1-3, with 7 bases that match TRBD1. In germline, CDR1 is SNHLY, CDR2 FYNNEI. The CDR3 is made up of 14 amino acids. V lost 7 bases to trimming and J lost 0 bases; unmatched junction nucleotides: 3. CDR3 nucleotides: TGTGCCAGCATGACAGGGATCTCTGGAAACACCATATATTTT. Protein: CASMTGISGNTIYF.